This TCR beta chain was observed in a study of post-analysis software for immune sequencing data. This clonotype has only a few counts. Its target is not known. Carried by the TCR beta cDNA libraries were unique molecular identifiers. Via MiXCR, TCRdb re-called the PCR reads, giving one row per CDR3 protein. This sample has 350,000 to 500,000 distinct CDR3 sequences, with roughly 40% found just once. Study observations and caveats: F measure showed strong co-clustering of same-batch samples.

The TCR sequence derives from a girl aged 2 to 10 with multiple sclerosis. The sequenced sample consisted of blood.

The CDR3 region has the DNA TGTGCCAGCAGTGAATCAACGGGACTAGCCAAAAACATTCAGTACTTC. Translated: CASSESTGLAKNIQYF. The rearrangement joins TRBV6-1 to TRBJ2-4; D might be TRBD2 (6 bases). Trimming removed 2 bases at V and 0 bases at J, with 11 bases between. This CDR3 region has 16 residues. Germline assignment: CDR1 MNHNS and CDR2 SASEGT.